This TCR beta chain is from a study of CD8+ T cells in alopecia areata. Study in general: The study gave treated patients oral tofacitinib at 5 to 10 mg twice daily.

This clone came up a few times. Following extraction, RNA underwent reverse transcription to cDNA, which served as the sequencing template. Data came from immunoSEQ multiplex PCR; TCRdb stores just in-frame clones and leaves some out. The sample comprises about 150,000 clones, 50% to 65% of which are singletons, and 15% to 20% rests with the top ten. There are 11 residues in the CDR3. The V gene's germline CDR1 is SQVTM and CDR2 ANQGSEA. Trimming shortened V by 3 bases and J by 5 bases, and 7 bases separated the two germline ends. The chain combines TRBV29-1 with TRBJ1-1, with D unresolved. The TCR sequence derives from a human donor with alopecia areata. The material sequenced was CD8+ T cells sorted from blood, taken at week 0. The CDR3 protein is CSVEGITEAFF. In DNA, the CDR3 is TGCAGCGTTGAGGGGATAACTGAAGCTTTCTTT.